This TCR beta chain was recorded in a study of T cells in Graves' hyperthyroidism and ophthalmopathy. RNA transcripts served as the template for amplifying TCR beta CDR3 regions. First-round RT-PCR with HTBI primers amplified the TCR CDR3 region. One entry per CDR3 protein, called by TCRdb with MiXCR from the multiplex PCR reads. Of around 600,000 distinct CDR3 sequences listed, about 14% were seen once; the top ten hold about an eighth. Clinical symptoms, serum thyroxine and TRAb, thyroid ultrasound and orbital computed tomography together formed the diagnostic basis. A roughly 9.7 ml volume of fresh peripheral blood provided the PBMCs. V gave up 7 bases and J gave up 6 bases, with 13 bases separating them. This CDR3 is 13 amino acids long. Germline CDR1 and CDR2: SGHAT and FQNNGV. This clonotype was seen repeatedly, ten times or more.

The chain links TRBV11-2 to TRBJ2-1; perhaps TRBD2 as D (6 bases). The sequence derives from a woman between 45 and 60 years old with Graves' ophthalmopathy. Sequencing was done on a sample of blood. The CDR3 nucleotides are TGTGCCAGCACCTATCGGGGGTCCAATGAGCAGTTCTTC. This translates into CASTYRGSNEQFF.